This T cell receptor (beta chain) was retrieved from a study of T cell responses to AZD1222 COVID-19 vaccine. Findings of the study overall: Breadth and depth of Spike-specific TCRs rose after two AZD1222 doses. Clonal diversity may have been underestimated in mostly white British donors.

About this clone itself: No antigen is known for it.

Profiling relied on immunoSEQ multiplex PCR, and the TCRdb table lists in-frame clones only, not all of them. This table has 90,000 to 120,000 clones, about 85% appearing once. Germline V lookup: CDR1 MGHRA, CDR2 YSYEKL. The CDR3 has 15 amino acids. V shed 3 bases and J shed 1 base, with 11 bases lying between them. Source: peripheral blood, taken 28 days after the second AZD1222 dose. The TCR comes from an adult who received the AZD1222 COVID-19 vaccine. The chain couples TRBV4-1 to TRBJ2-3, with a possible D match to TRBD2 (5 bases). In nucleotides, the CDR3 is TGCGCCAGCAGCCAGGACTGGCTTGGCACAGATACGCAGTATTTT. As protein: CASSQDWLGTDTQYF.